These T cell receptor beta chains were read from a single sample in a study of T cell responses to AZD1222 COVID-19 vaccine. Using immunoSEQ multiplex PCR, the repertoire was profiled, and TCRdb retains in-frame clones only, with some absent. The sample gives about 120,000 clones, about 88% of which show up once; about 3% is in the top ten. The sample in question was peripheral blood, obtained 28 days after the second AZD1222 dose. The receptors were gathered from an adult who received the AZD1222 COVID-19 vaccine. The conserved cysteine and the conserved F or W are not part of the CDR3 here. The order of the fields is V gene, CDR3 length, J gene, CDR3 protein.

v_call: TRBV3-1/TRBV3-2; cdr3_length: 13; j_call: TRBJ2-1; cdr3_aa: ASSQESAGYNEQF
v_call: TRBV5-6; cdr3_length: 12; j_call: TRBJ1-5; cdr3_aa: ASSFQGRNQPQH
v_call: TRBV19; cdr3_length: 14; j_call: TRBJ2-1; cdr3_aa: ASSPASGGTYNEQF
v_call: TRBV7-9; cdr3_length: 12; j_call: TRBJ2-2; cdr3_aa: ASSLGGHTGELF
v_call: TRBV6-1; cdr3_length: 14; j_call: TRBJ1-2; cdr3_aa: ASSEDGVSPNYGYT
v_call: TRBV29-1; cdr3_length: 11; j_call: TRBJ2-1; cdr3_aa: SVAGGAPNEQF
v_call: TRBV19; cdr3_length: 11; j_call: TRBJ2-1; cdr3_aa: ASSITGGNEQF
v_call: TRBV28; cdr3_length: 9; j_call: TRBJ1-1; cdr3_aa: ASTGNTEAF
v_call: TRBV4-3; cdr3_length: 12; j_call: TRBJ1-1; cdr3_aa: ASSRGFTDTEAF
v_call: TRBV7-9; cdr3_length: 13; j_call: TRBJ2-1; cdr3_aa: ASSFGDRGHNEQF
v_call: TRBV28; cdr3_length: 10; j_call: TRBJ1-6; cdr3_aa: ASSLWGSPLH
v_call: TRBV10-3; cdr3_length: 9; j_call: TRBJ2-1; cdr3_aa: AISQGNEQF
v_call: TRBV19; cdr3_length: 14; j_call: TRBJ2-2; cdr3_aa: ASSMRQGMNTGELF
v_call: TRBV10-2; cdr3_length: 12; j_call: TRBJ1-4; cdr3_aa: ASSGTGAGGKLF
v_call: TRBV19; cdr3_length: 13; j_call: TRBJ1-1; cdr3_aa: ASSIFGTMNTEAF
v_call: TRBV19; cdr3_length: 14; j_call: TRBJ1-5; cdr3_aa: ASSIWGEGSNQPQH
v_call: TRBV3-1/TRBV3-2; cdr3_length: 12; j_call: TRBJ2-1; cdr3_aa: ASSQVYPANEQF
v_call: TRBV5-1; cdr3_length: 13; j_call: TRBJ2-1; cdr3_aa: ASSLRPSGGNEQF
v_call: TRBV6-5; cdr3_length: 9; j_call: TRBJ2-7; cdr3_aa: ASGAAYEQY
v_call: TRBV5-4; cdr3_length: 11; j_call: TRBJ1-4; cdr3_aa: ASSLASNEKLF
v_call: TRBV4-1; cdr3_length: 14; j_call: TRBJ2-2; cdr3_aa: ASSQGQGENTGELF
v_call: TRBV20-1; cdr3_length: 9; j_call: TRBJ2-7; cdr3_aa: SARQSYEQY
v_call: TRBV19; cdr3_length: 11; j_call: TRBJ2-3; cdr3_aa: ASSMSITDTQY
v_call: TRBV7-9; cdr3_length: 10; j_call: TRBJ1-2; cdr3_aa: ASSGQGRGYT
v_call: TRBV27; cdr3_length: 12; j_call: TRBJ2-7; cdr3_aa: ASSVTGLGAEQY
v_call: TRBV6-5; cdr3_length: 11; j_call: TRBJ2-7; cdr3_aa: ATAGTNSYEQY
v_call: TRBV2; cdr3_length: 12; j_call: TRBJ1-6; cdr3_aa: ASSEGNYNSPLH
v_call: TRBV2; cdr3_length: 15; j_call: TRBJ2-1; cdr3_aa: ASSGEAGRGGAYEQF
v_call: TRBV2; cdr3_length: 13; j_call: TRBJ1-6; cdr3_aa: ASSAGTGFNSPLH
v_call: TRBV2; cdr3_length: 10; j_call: TRBJ2-7; cdr3_aa: ASRDPAGEKY
v_call: TRBV9; cdr3_length: 13; j_call: TRBJ1-6; cdr3_aa: ASSASPGYNSPLH
v_call: TRBV5-4; cdr3_length: 12; j_call: TRBJ2-3; cdr3_aa: ASSSDYITDTQY
v_call: TRBV2; cdr3_length: 12; j_call: TRBJ1-5; cdr3_aa: ASSERRRNQPQH
v_call: TRBV6-5; cdr3_length: 13; j_call: TRBJ1-6; cdr3_aa: ASSRGRSYNSPLH
v_call: TRBV11-3; cdr3_length: 11; j_call: TRBJ1-2; cdr3_aa: ASSLDGNYGYT
v_call: TRBV6-6; cdr3_length: 13; j_call: TRBJ2-2; cdr3_aa: ASTRQVANTGELF
v_call: TRBV5-1; cdr3_length: 17; j_call: TRBJ2-4; cdr3_aa: ASSLEGQGFGVAKNIQY
v_call: TRBV11-2; cdr3_length: 12; j_call: TRBJ2-2; cdr3_aa: ASSLMARRGELF
v_call: TRBV9; cdr3_length: 14; j_call: TRBJ2-3; cdr3_aa: ASSVEAGVSFATQY
v_call: TRBV7-2; cdr3_length: 13; j_call: TRBJ1-5; cdr3_aa: ASREGGSVNQPQH